This T cell receptor beta chain was recorded in a study of monozygotic twins with inflammatory bowel disease. CDR3 size: 15 residues. The germline V gene encodes CDR1 KGHDR and CDR2 SFDVKD. Amplification used two nested PCRs: 15 to 20 cycles, then eight to ten cycles, on TCRalpha/TCRbeta cDNA. TCRdb processed the 5' RACE reads again and assigns one entry to each CDR3 protein, with no DNA. This repertoire includes more than 350,000 distinct CDR3 sequences. Material for sequencing was blood. The TCR comes from a human donor with ulcerative colitis or Crohn's disease, or a healthy co-twin of an affected twin (not recorded which). The chain combines TRBV24-1 with TRBJ2-5; TCRdb names TRBD1, which stays unverified in the absence of DNA. The CDR3 is CATSPGDGAKETQYF.